This entry is about one T cell receptor (beta chain). This sample was included in a study of blood T cell repertoires in COVID-19. V was pared by 3 bases and J by 4 bases, with 0 bases of the junction left unmatched. The CDR3 sequence is 13 residues long. CDR1 is LNHNV and CDR2 is YYDKDF in the germline V gene (reference sequence). Cohort allocation depended upon clinical history that participants reported. In the original workflow: From reference gene primer amplification, estimates of nucleated cell counts were derived. Sequenced by immunoSEQ multiplex PCR; TCRdb stores in-frame clones only, minus some. V, J and clone size are taken as reported in that table, and D and trimming were inferred from the DNA itself. The sample yields around 200,000 clones, more than 75% seen once.

The sequencing input was PBMCs or T cells enriched from blood (not recorded which). The receptor was isolated from a middle-aged woman with acute COVID-19. This chain joins TRBV15 and TRBJ1-3; 7 bases are a match to TRBD1. Here the CDR3 DNA reads TGTGCCACCAGCAGGGGACAGGGAAACACCATATATTTT. Translated: CATSRGQGNTIYF.